These T cell receptor beta chains were read from a single sample in a study of shared clonotypes between healthy human individuals. The assay was immunoSEQ multiplex PCR, and TCRdb's table has in-frame clones only and misses some. The data contain around 2,000,000 clones, approximately 94% of them singletons. Sequences were obtained from naive CD8+ T cells from PBMCs. The receptor set was obtained from a man between 18 and 35 years old in good health. Some clones in this sample may be carry-over from other donors' samples. Both conserved end residues are part of each CDR3. Clone size is given for some rows only: seen once, a few or many times, or a class if the clone is expanded.

TRBV6-5,once,CASSKQGIRTDTQYF
TRBV27,NA,CASSLGSGTSNTEAFF
TRBV9,once,CASSVNRGSGRALTGELFF
TRBV10-1,NA,CASSPPGQGSYEQYF
TRBV7-3,NA,CASSLTLTPDPYEQYF
TRBV9,once,CASSVRGQVGTQYF
TRBV9,NA,CASSVTGLGTEAFF
TRBV7-3,NA,CASSLWDSNPSTDTQYF
TRBV28,NA,CASSFRGTAWGYTF
TRBV2,NA,CASSESEGLYEQYF
TRBV7-9,NA,CASSLPPGQSQTSTDTQYF
TRBV5-1,NA,CASSLKAGAGNEQFF
TRBV7-9,NA,CASRPGDRNNGYF
TRBV13,NA,CASSLAGTGSYEQYF
TRBV28,NA,CASSRRGMNTEAFF
TRBV15,NA,CATSSRDTYNEQFF
TRBV9,few,CASSVGPVDGYTF
TRBV19,NA,CASSIEGQGSYEQYF
TRBV7-9,NA,CASSLPDSYVTYEQYF
TRBV11-2,NA,CASSLGGPSYEQYF
TRBV28,NA,CASRRRGQGTEAFF
TRBV5-5,NA,CASSLGLAGAQETQYF
TRBV7-2,NA,CASSLVPLDSYGYTF
TRBV5-8,once,CASSLGEPGIMNTEAFF
TRBV9,once,CASSQDSLNQPQHF
TRBV4-1,NA,CASSQGWQGGSGNTIYF
TRBV19,NA,CASSILAGDEQYF
TRBV7-9,NA,CAGGTSETGELFF
TRBV2,NA,CATLPKGSRDEQYF
TRBV11-2,NA,CASSLDPTDTQYF
TRBV19,once,CASTSGSTDTQYF
TRBV4-1,NA,CASSRVAGDYEQYF
TRBV7-7,NA,CASSLWSLPPGETQYF
TRBV5-4,once,CASSLENGKYYEQYF
TRBV18,NA,CASSATGAFYGYTF
TRBV27,NA,CASSPRLAGGEQYF
TRBV27,NA,CASRPTGPMTGELFF
TRBV11-1,NA,CASSWGQAYEQYF
TRBV28,NA,CASSWGYTEAFF
TRBV7-9,NA,CASSQIGDRGLETQYF
TRBV7-6,NA,CASSSRAGGDYTNTEAFF
TRBV27,NA,CASSSSPSGASYNEQFF
TRBV7-8,NA,CASSPWPSGSLDEQFF
TRBV9,NA,CASSPGNGGEAFF
TRBV5-6,NA,CASSLVAGGAGANVLTF
TRBV11-2,NA,CASSLVSWEQYF
TRBV29-1,NA,CSVADRGRAGELFF
TRBV28,NA,CASRPGTSGPFTDTQYF
TRBV7-8,NA,CASSPEERDRGFF
TRBV9,NA,CASSGGTGTYNEQFF
TRBV18,NA,CASSPTLRTASGNTIYF
TRBV27,NA,CASRLGQGLSDTQYF
TRBV27,NA,CASSLGGTYGYTF